Each of the 25 T cell receptor beta chains below was sequenced from the same sample in a study of cytomegalovirus exposure and HLA in healthy donors. PCR used 60 Vbeta primers and 13 Jbeta primers. Measured with immunoSEQ multiplex PCR; TCRdb has only the in-frame clones, and not every one. The repertoire holds about 170,000 clones, with 85% as singletons. Sequencing was performed on PBMCs. The receptors were sampled from a boy younger than 10 in good health and CMV-seronegative.

The chain joins TRBV11-2 to TRBJ2-2; possible D gene TRBD1, 6 bases. This CDR3 has 14 amino acids. From germline, CDR1 is SGHAT and CDR2 FQNNGV. V was shortened by 8 bases and J by 6 bases, with 16 bases between the two germline ends. DNA of the CDR3: TGTGCCAGCCGTAGACCAGGGGATCCCGGGGAGCTGTTTTTT. Residues: CASRRPGDPGELFF.

The chain joins TRBV5-6 to TRBJ2-6; TRBD1 matches at 8 bases. Per germline, CDR1 SGHDT and CDR2 YYEEEE. The CDR3 sequence is 15 residues long. The V gene end was trimmed by 5 bases and the J gene end by 7 bases; junction bases not matched to a gene: 8. The CDR3 DNA is TGTGCCAGCAGGAGACAGGGGTTCAGTGCCAACGTCCTGACTTTC. This sequence encodes CASRRQGFSANVLTF.

The chain employs TRBV20-1 and TRBJ2-7; D is unclear. This CDR3 has 11 residues. The V end was cut by 3 bases, the J end by 4 bases, with 7 bases between. The germline CDR1 and CDR2 sequences are DFQATT and SNEGSKA (reference sequence). CDR3 bases: TGCAGTGCTAGTCCACTGTACGAGCAGTACTTC. It translates to CSASPLYEQYF.

The J gene is TRBJ2-7, the V gene TRBV9, with 8 bases that match TRBD1. The J segment lost 3 bases and the V segment lost 0 bases, leaving 2 bases of the junction unmatched. Germline V lookup: CDR1 SGDLS, CDR2 YYNGEE. The CDR3 loop spans 14 amino acids. In DNA, the CDR3 is TGTGCCAGCAGCGTAGCGGGACAGGACTACGAGCAGTACTTC. Protein sequence: CASSVAGQDYEQYF.

The count of this clone is one. This chain links TRBV29-1 with TRBJ2-5; weak D call: TRBD1 (5 bases). This CDR3 is 13 amino acids long. V lost 4 bases and J 2 bases, leaving 11 bases between the germline ends. Germline V gene sequence: CDR1 SQVTM, CDR2 ANQGSEA. The CDR3 protein is CSVGQILQETQYF. The CDR3 DNA sequence: TGCAGCGTTGGACAGATATTACAAGAGACCCAGTACTTC. Full variable domain (remainder filled in from reference TRBV29-1 and TRBJ2-5): SAVISQKPSRDICQRGTSLTIQCQVDSQVTMMFWYRQQPGQSLTLIATANQGSEATYESGFVIDKFPISRPNLTFSTLTVSNMSPEDSSIYLCSVGQILQETQYFGPGTRLLVL.

This chain joins TRBV6-5 and TRBJ2-4; TRBD2 might be the D (6 bases). Looked up from germline, CDR1 is MNHEY and CDR2 is SVGAGI. With 5 bases removed from V and 0 bases from J, the gap between germline ends came to 8 bases. This CDR3 has 14 amino acids. The CDR3 sequence: CASSAGLAKNIQYF. CDR3 nucleotides: TGTGCCAGCAGTGCGGGACTAGCCAAAAACATTCAGTACTTC.

V usage is TRBV4-2 and J usage is TRBJ2-3; D is undetermined. V was pared by 0 bases and J by 3 bases, with 7 bases between. Germline-derived CDR1 and CDR2 are LGHNA and YNFKEQ. This CDR3 has 14 residues. The CDR3 sequence is CASSQEPVTDTQYF. In nucleotides, the CDR3 is TGTGCCAGCAGCCAAGAGCCGGTGACAGATACGCAGTATTTT.

This clone appeared a single time. The chain uses TRBV9 and TRBJ2-3, with TRBD2 matching over 7 bases. Germline-derived CDR1 and CDR2 are SGDLS and YYNGEE. The trim removed 4 bases at V and 3 bases at J, leaving 11 bases unmatched. The CDR3 has 16 amino acids. This chain's CDR3 is CASSSGGAGVTDTQYF. CDR3 nucleotides: TGTGCCAGCAGCTCCGGAGGGGCGGGAGTAACAGATACGCAGTATTTT.

In the case of this clone: At one boundary the junction diverges from the germline segment, which might be a read error. Other DNA sequences in this specimen translate into the identical CDR3. J is TRBJ2-7 and V is TRBV2; the D gene is possibly TRBD2 (5 bases). CDR1 and CDR2 (germline): SNHLY, FYNNEI. This CDR3 spans 12 amino acids. The CDR3 DNA sequence: TGTGCCAGCAAAGGGAGTGTCTACGAGCAATACTTC. This encodes CASKGSVYEQYF.

The chain couples TRBV2 to TRBJ2-7; 7 bases line up with TRBD2. Germline lookup yields CDR1 SNHLY and CDR2 FYNNEI. This CDR3 region has 12 residues. V shed 6 bases and J 4 bases; nucleotides not matched to a gene: 3. The CDR3 DNA sequence: TGTGCCAGCAGGGGAGGGAGATACGAGCAGTACGTC. Amino acids: CASRGGRYEQYV.

The chain employs TRBV2 and TRBJ1-5; 10 nucleotides match TRBD1. Germline V gene lookup returns CDR1 SNHLY and CDR2 FYNNEI. This CDR3 region has 22 residues. J lost 1 base, V lost 5 bases, and 23 bases had no gene match. CDR3 DNA sequence: TGTGCCAGCAGTCCCCCGGGCGTACCCCCAGACAGGGGGCGGAGGAGCAATCAGCCCCAGCATTTT. Amino acids: CASSPPGVPPDRGRRSNQPQHF.

The rearrangement links TRBV30 to TRBJ2-3; a possible D gene is TRBD1 (5 bases). The CDR3 runs 15 residues. Germline V gives CDR1 GTSNPN, CDR2 SVGIG (reference sequence). The V end lost 0 bases, the J end lost 1 base, and 11 bases lay between the germline ends. The CDR3 coding sequence is TGTGCCTGGAGTGTAGGGGATATGGGCACAGATACGCAGTATTTT. Translating it yields CAWSVGDMGTDTQYF.

This clone was detected only once. CDR3 bases: TGCGCCAGCAGCTCGTTACGTAGCGGGAGTATAGGCAATGAGCAGTTCTTC. It is translated as CASSSLRSGSIGNEQFF. The rearrangement links TRBV5-1 to TRBJ2-1; 9 bases agree with TRBD2. The germline V gene has CDR1 SGHRS and CDR2 YFSETQ. This CDR3 is 17 amino acids long. Trimming at V came to 3 bases and at J to 6 bases, leaving 13 bases not matched to a gene.

The chain joins TRBV2 to TRBJ2-2; maybe TRBD1 (6 bases). Germline CDR1 and CDR2: SNHLY and FYNNEI. Deletions cut 7 bases from V and 5 bases from J, with 14 bases between. The CDR3 covers 14 residues. The CDR3 is CASKGTGYTGELFF. The DNA for the CDR3 is TGTGCCAGCAAAGGAACAGGGTATACCGGGGAGCTGTTTTTT.

The rearrangement links TRBV5-8 to TRBJ2-5; D is possibly TRBD1 (6 bases). Trimming pared 4 bases from V and 5 bases from J, leaving 18 bases between. This CDR3 has 15 amino acids. In germline, CDR1 is SGHTS, CDR2 YDEGEE. CDR3 sequence: CASSPGRQATETQYF. The CDR3 DNA reads as TGTGCCAGCAGCCCCGGGCGACAGGCTACTGAGACCCAGTACTTC.

The chain recombines TRBV28 with TRBJ1-1; D is ambiguous. The V gene lost 5 bases and the J gene lost 11 bases, with 15 bases spanning the gap. The CDR3 length is 12 residues. Germline-derived CDR1 and CDR2 are MDHEN and SYDVKM. This chain's CDR3 is CASSNFPLRAFF. The CDR3 region has the DNA TGTGCCAGCAGTAATTTCCCCTTGCGGGCTTTCTTT.

The chain links TRBV27 to TRBJ1-1; D is perhaps TRBD1 (6 bases). CDR3 length: 16 residues. Germline values: CDR1 MNHEY, CDR2 SMNVEV (reference sequence). V lost 2 bases and J lost 4, with 17 bases in between. Written as DNA, the CDR3 is TGTGCCAGCAGTTTACAGGGCAGGGGTGGGATCACTGAAGCTTTCTTT. Its protein product is CASSLQGRGGITEAFF.

Written as DNA, the CDR3 is TGTGCCAGCACCCCAGGGCTCTCTGGAAACACCATATATTTT. The encoded protein is CASTPGLSGNTIYF. V and J are TRBV2 and TRBJ1-3; a possible D gene is TRBD1 (5 bases). The germline gives CDR1 SNHLY, CDR2 FYNNEI. CDR3 length: 14 amino acids. V was clipped by 7 bases and J by 0 bases, with 10 bases between them.

Of note for this clone: The junction and the germline gene differ at one end; a read error may be behind it. V usage is TRBV18 and J usage is TRBJ2-3; TRBD1 might be the D (5 bases). Germline CDR1 is KGHSH and CDR2 is LQKENI. The CDR3 has 14 residues. The CDR3 sequence is CASSPPSSTDAQYF. Written as DNA, the CDR3 is TGTGCCAGCTCACCACCAAGCTCGACAGATGCGCAGTATTTT. Combining the CDR3 with reference TRBV18 and TRBJ2-3 gives the whole variable domain NAGVMQNPRHLVRRRGQEARLRCSPMKGHSHVYWYRQLPEEGLKFMVYLQKENIIDESGMPKERFSAEFPKEGPSILRIQQVVRGDSAAYFCASSPPSSTDAQYFGPGTRLTVL.

This chain joins TRBV11-2 and TRBJ2-5; no clear D gene. Trimming left V 2 bases short and J 5 bases short, with 9 bases between. The germline V gene encodes CDR1 SGHAT and CDR2 FQNNGV. This CDR3 region has 13 residues. This CDR3 is CASSLYIMETQYF. The CDR3 DNA is TGTGCCAGCAGCTTATACATAATGGAGACCCAGTACTTC.

This rearrangement joins TRBV7-3 to TRBJ2-3; a possible D gene is TRBD2 (5 bases). The CDR3 sequence is 17 residues long. Per germline, CDR1 SGHTA and CDR2 FQGTGA. Trimming shortened V by 5 bases and J by 5 bases, and 23 bases separated the two germline ends. The CDR3 DNA follows: TGTGCCAGCAGCGATCCCCGGCCGAACATCGGAGGAGATACGCAGTATTTT. Its protein product is CASSDPRPNIGGDTQYF.

The V and J genes are TRBV11-2 and TRBJ2-5; D unresolved. Trimming left V 5 bases short and J 2 bases short, with 15 bases between. The CDR3 has 15 residues. Germline V gene sequence: CDR1 SGHAT, CDR2 FQNNGV. The CDR3 bases are TGTGCCAGCAGCCATAGTCCCTCCAGGCAAGAGACCCAGTACTTC. Translating gives CASSHSPSRQETQYF.

This chain links TRBV27 with TRBJ1-5; 7 bases line up with TRBD1. Trimming took 6 bases from V and 0 from J; bases not matched to a gene: 5. The length of the CDR3 is 15 residues. Germline-derived CDR1 and CDR2 are MNHEY and SMNVEV (reference sequence). The CDR3 region has the DNA TGTGCCAGCAGGGACAGGATTTATAGCAATCAGCCCCAGCATTTT. It codes for CASRDRIYSNQPQHF.

To note about this clone: Other nucleotide sequences from this sample produce the same CDR3. CDR3 protein: CAWSVGGSSYEQYF. The CDR3 DNA reads TGTGCCTGGAGTGTAGGCGGGAGTTCCTACGAGCAGTACTTC. This chain links TRBV30 with TRBJ2-7; the match to TRBD2 covers 7 bases. Looked up from germline, CDR1 is GTSNPN and CDR2 is SVGIG (reference sequence). There are 14 residues in the CDR3. Unmatched junction bases numbered 3, after V lost 0 bases and J lost 1 base.

The J gene is TRBJ1-2, the V gene TRBV2; 8 bases agree with TRBD1. This CDR3 is 15 amino acids long. V lost 8 bases, J lost 7 bases, and 15 bases stayed unmatched. Per the germline V gene, CDR1 is SNHLY and CDR2 is FYNNEI. The chain's CDR3 is CASRRGAGGHGGYTF. CDR3 nucleotides: TGTGCCAGCCGAAGGGGAGCAGGGGGCCATGGTGGCTACACCTTC.